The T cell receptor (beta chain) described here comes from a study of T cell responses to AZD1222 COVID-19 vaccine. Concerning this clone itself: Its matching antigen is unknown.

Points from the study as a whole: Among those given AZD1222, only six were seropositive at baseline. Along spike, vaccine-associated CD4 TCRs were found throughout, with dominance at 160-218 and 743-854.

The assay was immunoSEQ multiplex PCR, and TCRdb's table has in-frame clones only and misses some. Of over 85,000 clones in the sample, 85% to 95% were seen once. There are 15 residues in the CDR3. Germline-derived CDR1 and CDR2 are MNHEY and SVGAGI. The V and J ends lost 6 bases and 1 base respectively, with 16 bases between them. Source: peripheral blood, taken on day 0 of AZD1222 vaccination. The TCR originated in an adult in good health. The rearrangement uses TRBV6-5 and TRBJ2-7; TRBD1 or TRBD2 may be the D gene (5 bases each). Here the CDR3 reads CASRYRDASSYEQYF. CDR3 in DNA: TGTGCCAGCAGATACCGGGACGCCTCTTCCTACGAGCAGTACTTC.